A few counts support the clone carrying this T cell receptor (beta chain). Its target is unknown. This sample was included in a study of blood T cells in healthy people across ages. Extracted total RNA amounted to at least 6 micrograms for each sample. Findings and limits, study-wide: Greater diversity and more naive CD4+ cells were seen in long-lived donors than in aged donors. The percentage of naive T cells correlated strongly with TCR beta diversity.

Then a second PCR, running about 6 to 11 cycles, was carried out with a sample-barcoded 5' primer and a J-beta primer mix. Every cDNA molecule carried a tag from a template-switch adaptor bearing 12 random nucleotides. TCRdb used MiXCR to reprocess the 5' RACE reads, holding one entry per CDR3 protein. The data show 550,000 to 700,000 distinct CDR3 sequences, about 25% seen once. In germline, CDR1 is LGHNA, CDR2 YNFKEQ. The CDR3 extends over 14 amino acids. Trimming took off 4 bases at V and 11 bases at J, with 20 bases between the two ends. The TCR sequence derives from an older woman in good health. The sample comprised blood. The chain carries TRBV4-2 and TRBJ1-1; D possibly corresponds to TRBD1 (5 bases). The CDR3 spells CASSPSDEGDGAFF. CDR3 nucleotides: TGTGCCAGCAGCCCCAGCGACGAAGGGGACGGGGCTTTCTTT.